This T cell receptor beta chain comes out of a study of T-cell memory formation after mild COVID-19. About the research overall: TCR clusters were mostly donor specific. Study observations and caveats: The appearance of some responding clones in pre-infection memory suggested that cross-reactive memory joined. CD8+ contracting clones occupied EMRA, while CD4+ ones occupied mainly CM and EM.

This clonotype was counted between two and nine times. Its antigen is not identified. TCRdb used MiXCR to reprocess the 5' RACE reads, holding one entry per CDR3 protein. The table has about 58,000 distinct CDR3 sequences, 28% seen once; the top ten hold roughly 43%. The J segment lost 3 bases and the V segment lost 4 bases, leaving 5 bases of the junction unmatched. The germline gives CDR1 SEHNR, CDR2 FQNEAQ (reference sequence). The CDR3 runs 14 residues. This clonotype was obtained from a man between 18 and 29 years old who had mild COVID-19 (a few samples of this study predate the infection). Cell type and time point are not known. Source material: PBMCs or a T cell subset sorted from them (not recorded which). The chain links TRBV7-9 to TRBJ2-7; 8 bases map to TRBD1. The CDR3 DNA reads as TGTGCCAGCAGCTCCGACAGGGGACGCTACGAGCAGTACTTC. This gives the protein CASSSDRGRYEQYF.